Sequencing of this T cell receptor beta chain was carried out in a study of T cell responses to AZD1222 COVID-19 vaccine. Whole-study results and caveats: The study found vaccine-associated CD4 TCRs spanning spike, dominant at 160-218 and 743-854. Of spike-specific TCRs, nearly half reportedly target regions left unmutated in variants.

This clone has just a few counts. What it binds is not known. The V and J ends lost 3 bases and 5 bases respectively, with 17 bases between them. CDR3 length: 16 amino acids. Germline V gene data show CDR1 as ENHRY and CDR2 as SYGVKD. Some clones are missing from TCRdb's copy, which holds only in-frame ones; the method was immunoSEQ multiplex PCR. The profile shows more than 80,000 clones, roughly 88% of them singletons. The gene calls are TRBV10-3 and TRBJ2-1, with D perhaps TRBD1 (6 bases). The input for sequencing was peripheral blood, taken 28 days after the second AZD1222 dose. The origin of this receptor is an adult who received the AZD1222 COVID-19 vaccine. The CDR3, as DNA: TGTGCCATCAGTGAAGGTGGGCAGGGGTCTAACAATGAGCAGTTCTTC. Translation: CAISEGGQGSNNEQFF.